This entry lists 19 T cell receptor beta chains sequenced from one sample in a study of molecular identifiers for immune sequencing clone quantification. TCRdb called the PCR reads again in MiXCR, with one record for every CDR3 protein. Of some 97,000 distinct CDR3 sequences listed, around 24% are singletons. The sample consisted of naive CD8+ T cells from blood, with Jurkat cell RNA spiked in. Subset denoted: FACS-sorted CD8+CD4-CCR7+CD45RA+ naive T cells. These receptors originate from a human donor in good health. Some libraries in this study had Jurkat cell RNA spiked in.

The chain employs TRBV11-2 and TRBJ1-1, with no clear D. The CDR3 totals 12 residues. Germline CDR1 and CDR2: SGHAT and FQNNGV. With 5 bases removed from V and 0 bases from J, the gap between germline ends came to 4 bases. The CDR3 here is CASSPMNTEAFF. In DNA form, the CDR3 reads TGTGCCAGCAGCCCCATGAACACTGAAGCTTTCTTT.

This clonotype was observed a handful of times. This chain connects TRBV7-6 to TRBJ2-5; 9 bases agree with TRBD2. The CDR3 is 20 amino acids. The germline CDR1 and CDR2 sequences are SGHVS and FNYEAQ. V trimming: 2 bases; J trimming: 5 bases; junction bases outside the gene matches: 21. The CDR3 coding sequence is TGTGCCAGCAGCTTAATCCCCGTAATTAGCGGGAGCGCCGTCGGGGAGACCCAGTACTTC. The encoded protein is CASSLIPVISGSAVGETQYF.

This clonotype was seen ten or more times. The rearrangement uses TRBV7-8 and TRBJ1-1; 8 positions agree with TRBD1. V was clipped by 2 bases and J by 1 base; unmatched bases: 6. This CDR3 spans 16 amino acids. Germline CDR1 reads SGHVS; CDR2 reads FQNEAQ. CDR3 DNA sequence: TGTGCCAGCAGCTTATTTACCGGGACAGGGAACACTGAAGCTTTCTTT. The encoded protein is CASSLFTGTGNTEAFF.

Notes on this clonotype: Possible read error: a much larger clone is one base away. The chain recombines TRBV2 with TRBJ1-5; a weak D match, TRBD1 (6 bases). Germline V lookup: CDR1 SNHLY, CDR2 FYNNEI. The CDR3 is made up of 16 amino acids. CDR3 bases: TGTGCCAGCTGTGACAGGCCCTGGGATAGCAATCAGCCCCAGCATTTT. Translating gives CASCDRPWDSNQPQHF.

This clonotype has ten or more counts. The CDR3 loop reads CASSYSMGQQETQYF. For the CDR3, the DNA is TGTGCCAGCAGTTACTCGATGGGGCAGCAAGAGACCCAGTACTTC. The chain employs TRBV6-5 and TRBJ2-5; possibly TRBD1 for D (5 bases). Germline lookup yields CDR1 MNHEY and CDR2 SVGAGI. V lost 0 bases and J 2 bases, leaving 10 bases between the germline ends. The CDR3 length is 15 residues.

This clonotype showed up just a few times. A much larger clone lies one base from this, so it may be a read error. This chain joins TRBV24-1 and TRBJ2-1; TRBD1 or TRBD2 may be the D gene (5 bases each). The germline V gene has CDR1 KGHDR and CDR2 SFDVKD. The ends were cut back, 0 bases at V and 8 bases at J, with 13 bases in the middle. This CDR3 has 15 amino acids. CDR3 in DNA: TGTGCCACCAGTGATTTGCGGGGACCAGAGGATGAGCAGTTCTTC. The encoded protein is CATSDLRGPEDEQFF.

There are a few counts of this clonotype. The gene calls are TRBV9 and TRBJ2-2; D might be TRBD2 (7 bases). V gave up 7 bases and J gave up 4 bases, with 11 bases separating them. Germline lookup yields CDR1 SGDLS and CDR2 YYNGEE. CDR3 length equals 13 residues. This CDR3 reads CASGGGGTGELFF. CDR3 DNA: TGTGCCAGCGGCGGGGGCGGCACCGGGGAGCTGTTTTTT.

In this sample, this clonotype turned up many times. The CDR3 bases are TGTGCCAGCAGCTTAGGGCGTGGTGAGCAGTTCTTC. Encoded protein: CASSLGRGEQFF. The rearrangement links TRBV7-9 to TRBJ2-1; D gene uncertain. From germline, CDR1 is SEHNR and CDR2 FQNEAQ (reference sequence). The CDR3 loop spans 12 amino acids. V lost 1 base, J lost 9 bases, and 7 bases lay in between.

The gene calls are TRBV4-3 and TRBJ1-1; D is undetermined. CDR3 length: 15 residues. V shed 0 bases and J shed 4 bases, with 12 bases lying between them. Germline V gene lookup returns CDR1 LGHNA and CDR2 YSLEER. This CDR3 reads CASSQDRKLSTEAFF. The DNA of the CDR3 is TGCGCCAGCAGCCAAGACCGGAAGTTGAGCACTGAAGCTTTCTTT.

This clonotype occurred many times. The V gene is TRBV9, the J gene TRBJ1-3; no definite D call. The germline V and J ends were trimmed by 0 bases and 6 bases, with 13 bases remaining between them. Germline V gene sequence: CDR1 SGDLS, CDR2 YYNGEE. The length of the CDR3 is 15 residues. The CDR3 nucleotides are TGTGCCAGCAGCGTAGAGCCGGCTGGGGAAAACACCATATATTTT. Translation gives CASSVEPAGENTIYF.

This clonotype was counted ten times or more. V gene TRBV12-3 or TRBV12-4 combines with J gene TRBJ1-1; maybe TRBD1 (6 bases). This CDR3 comprises 13 residues. Trimming took 6 bases from V and 11 from J, leaving 19 bases between them. CDR3 sequence: CASSLGRGQAAFF. The DNA for the CDR3 is TGTGCCAGCAGCCTTGGACGGGGACAAGCGGCTTTCTTT.

In this sample, this clonotype turned up many times. This chain uses TRBV28 with TRBJ2-7; 8 bases agree with TRBD2. The germline gives CDR1 MDHEN, CDR2 SYDVKM. J gave up 0 bases and V 5 bases, and 18 bases lay outside the gene matches. The CDR3 is 19 residues long. The CDR3 DNA reads TGTGCCAGCAGTACCCCGGTAGTGGCTAGCGGGTCTAGCTCCTACGAGCAGTACTTC. Protein: CASSTPVVASGSSSYEQYF.

This clonotype was picked up many times. V gene TRBV4-1 combines with J gene TRBJ1-5, with D tentatively TRBD1 (6 bases). V shed 5 bases and J shed 5 bases, with 13 bases lying between them. The CDR3 totals 14 residues. Germline V CDR1 and CDR2: MGHRA, YSYEKL. CDR3 amino acids: CASSNNRVDQPQHF. The CDR3 DNA is TGCGCCAGCAGCAACAACAGGGTGGATCAGCCCCAGCATTTT.

With respect to this clonotype: The junction and the germline gene differ at one end; a read error may be behind it. J is TRBJ1-1 and V is TRBV20-1, with 8 bases matching TRBD1. The CDR3 is 14 amino acids. Germline V gene sequence: CDR1 DFQATT, CDR2 SNEGSKA (reference sequence). This CDR3 is CSAREDRENTEACF. The DNA for the CDR3 is TGCAGTGCTAGAGAGGACAGGGAGAACACTGAAGCTTGCTTT.

This clonotype was detected ten times or more. The chain uses TRBV5-6 and TRBJ2-7, with 12 bases identical to TRBD2. The ends lost 0 bases at V and 3 bases at J; junction bases unmatched: 1. This CDR3 contains 15 residues. Germline V gives CDR1 SGHDT, CDR2 YYEEEE. The CDR3 bases are TGTGCCAGCAGCTTGGGGACTAGCGGGGTCTACGAGCAGTACTTC. Protein: CASSLGTSGVYEQYF. Filled out from reference TRBV5-6 and TRBJ2-7, the complete variable domain reads DAGVTQSPTHLIKTRGQQVTLRCSPKSGHDTVSWYQQALGQGPQFIFQYYEEEERQRGNFPDRFSGHQFPNYSSELNVNALLLGDSALYLCASSLGTSGVYEQYFGPGTRLTVT.

This chain connects TRBV4-1 to TRBJ1-1; no clear D gene. Trimming took off 4 bases at V and 1 base at J, with 10 bases between the two ends. The CDR3 has 14 residues. In germline, CDR1 is MGHRA, CDR2 YSYEKL. Here the CDR3 reads CASSPSPANTEAFF. In nucleotides, the CDR3 is TGCGCCAGCAGCCCTAGCCCAGCGAACACTGAAGCTTTCTTT.

In the case of this clonotype: A much larger clone lies a single base off, so this may be a read error. V gene TRBV9 combines with J gene TRBJ1-5; 8 nucleotides align to TRBD1. The CDR3 extends over 15 amino acids. CDR1 and CDR2 (germline): SGDLS, YYNGEE. DNA of the CDR3: TGTGCCAGCAGCGTGCAGGGGGCGGTTAATCAGCCCCGGCATTTT. It codes for CASSVQGAVNQPRHF. The variable domain in full, completed from reference TRBV9 and TRBJ1-5, reads DSGVTQTPKHLITATGQRVTLRCSPRSGDLSVYWYQQSLDQGLQFLIQYYNGEERAKGNILERFSAQQFPDLHSELNLSSLELGDSALYFCASSVQGAVNQPRHFGDGTRLSIL.

Comments on this clonotype: This could be a read error, since a much larger clone is one nucleotide away. The rearrangement links TRBV6-2 or TRBV6-3 to TRBJ2-7, with D possibly being TRBD1 or TRBD2 (5 bases each). V gave up 10 bases and J gave up 3 bases, with 19 bases separating them. Germline V gene lookup returns CDR1 MNHEY and CDR2 SVGEGT. This CDR3 is 14 amino acids long. CDR3 sequence: CANKLDSGVYEQYF. Written as DNA, the CDR3 is TGTGCCAACAAACTCGACAGCGGAGTCTACGAGCAGTACTTC.

This clonotype was observed many times. The J gene is TRBJ1-5, the V gene TRBV6-6; 7 bases match TRBD1. V was clipped by 2 bases and J by 0 bases; unmatched bases: 10. The germline V gene encodes CDR1 MNHNY and CDR2 SVGAGI (reference sequence). The CDR3 extends over 18 amino acids. CDR3 sequence reads: CASSYPPDRRDSNQPQHF. The CDR3 DNA reads TGTGCCAGCAGTTACCCTCCGGACAGGAGAGATAGCAATCAGCCCCAGCATTTT.